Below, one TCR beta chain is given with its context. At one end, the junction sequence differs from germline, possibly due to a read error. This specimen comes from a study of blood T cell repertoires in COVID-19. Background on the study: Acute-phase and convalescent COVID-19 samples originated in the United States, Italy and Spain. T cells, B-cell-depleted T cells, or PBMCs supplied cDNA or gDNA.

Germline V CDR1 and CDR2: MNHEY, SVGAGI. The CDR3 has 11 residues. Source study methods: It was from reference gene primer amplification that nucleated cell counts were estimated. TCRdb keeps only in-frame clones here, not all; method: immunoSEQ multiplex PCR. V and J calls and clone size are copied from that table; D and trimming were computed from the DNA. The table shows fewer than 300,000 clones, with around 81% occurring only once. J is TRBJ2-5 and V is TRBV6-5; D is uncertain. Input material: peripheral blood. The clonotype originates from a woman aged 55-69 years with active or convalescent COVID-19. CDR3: CASSYSKTQYF. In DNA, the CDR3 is TGTGCCAGCAGCTACTCTAAGACCCAGTACTTC.